This TCR beta chain was captured by sequencing in a study of OX40 agonist ivuxolimab in advanced cancers. Across the whole study: Three patients showed partial responses: one hepatocellular carcinoma and two cutaneous melanoma cases.

Study observations and caveats: Dosing at 0.1 to 3.0 mg/kg was accompanied by clonal expansion of CD4+ and CD8+ blood T cells by week 6. Some patients who did not respond also had low normalized T-cell clonal expansion.

Patients were ruled out by autoimmune disease history or systemic immunosuppression. Sequencing was performed with immunoSEQ multiplex PCR; in TCRdb, only in-frame clones are kept and a portion is missing. The sample lists about 69,000 clones, more than 85% occurring once. From germline, CDR1 is SGHVS and CDR2 FQNEAQ. V dropped 0 bases and J dropped 0 bases, with 11 bases sitting between them. The CDR3 has 16 amino acids. In regard to this clone: No antigen is known for it.

Sequences were derived from CD4+ or CD8+ T cells sorted from blood, sampled in a trial of the OX40 agonist ivuxolimab. This chain uses TRBV7-8 with TRBJ2-5, with D uncertain. This clonotype was sampled from an adult with an advanced solid tumor such as melanoma, head and neck, liver or kidney cancer. The CDR3 here is CASSLAPVWYQETQYF. The CDR3, as DNA: TGTGCCAGCAGCTTAGCGCCCGTTTGGTACCAAGAGACCCAGTACTTC.